The 6 T cell receptor beta chains given below trace back to one sample, sequenced in a study of Ad26.COV2.S vaccination and SARS-CoV-2 variants (dated by TCRdb to about 2021). Receptors were amplified or captured by the immunoSEQ multiplex PCR assay. The source is immuneACCESS, and TCRdb retained only in-frame sequences with V and J called. Part of the clones is not carried over; for the studies checked, unresolved V genes explain less than half of this, and the remainder is unexplained. Present in this sample are some 640,000 clones, roughly 90% of which were seen just once. The top ten clones comprise about 1.5% of the sample. In light of the paper, this sample's treatment or condition label describes: 15 to 20 received Ad26.COV2.S at low or high dose, single or two shots; about 5 received placebo; per-sample allocation not given. Repertoires of vaccine and placebo recipients were sequenced from samples collected on day 63 after the first injection.

The sequencing here drew on peripheral blood, taken in a trial of Ad26.COV2.S vaccine versus placebo. The receptor set was obtained from a person between 18 and 60 years old who received the Ad26.COV2.S COVID-19 vaccine or a placebo.

The genes are TRBV18 and TRBJ2-2; D remains ambiguous. The CDR3 has 14 amino acids. The V gene's germline CDR1 is KGHSH and CDR2 LQKENI. V lost 0 bases, J lost 4 bases, and 6 bases lay in between. CDR3 loop: CASSPPSLTGELFF. Written as DNA, the CDR3 is TGTGCCAGCTCACCACCGAGCCTCACCGGGGAGCTGTTTTTT.

The genes are TRBV10-3 and TRBJ1-2; no firm D call. Germline values: CDR1 ENHRY, CDR2 SYGVKD. V was cut by 3 bases and J by 2 bases, with 13 bases left in between. The CDR3 has 15 residues. The CDR3, as DNA: TGTGCCATCAGTGATCCCCAGCTAGGAAACTATGGCTACACCTTC. It translates to CAISDPQLGNYGYTF.

The chain links TRBV6-5 to TRBJ1-3, with unresolved D. Germline loops: CDR1 MNHEY, CDR2 SVGAGI. The CDR3 loop spans 15 amino acids. Trimming removed 0 bases from V and 4 bases from J, with 10 bases in between. For the CDR3, the DNA is TGTGCCAGCAGTTACTCGGGAACCTACGGAAACACCATATATTTT. Protein: CASSYSGTYGNTIYF.

The rearrangement joins TRBV2 to TRBJ1-4, with D possibly matching TRBD1 (6 bases). Per the germline V gene, CDR1 is SNHLY and CDR2 is FYNNEI. The CDR3 loop spans 12 amino acids. V dropped 9 bases and J dropped 8 bases, with 13 bases sitting between them. In DNA form, the CDR3 reads TGTGCCAGTAGACAGGAGGGAGAAAAACTGTTTTTT. Encoded protein: CASRQEGEKLFF.

The V gene is TRBV27, the J gene TRBJ2-7; no firm D call. Between the trimmed V and J ends, which lost 3 bases and 4 bases, there was a span of 10 bases. CDR1 and CDR2 from the germline V gene are MNHEY and SMNVEV (reference sequence). CDR3 length: 13 amino acids. As DNA, the CDR3 is TGTGCCAGCAGTTTCTACGACGGTTACGAGCAGTACTTC. Translation gives CASSFYDGYEQYF.

The J gene is TRBJ2-5, the V gene TRBV7-3, with D uncertain. This CDR3 is built from 14 residues. Trimming took off 1 base at V and 0 bases at J, with 6 bases between the two ends. Germline CDR1 SGHTA, CDR2 FQGTGA. The CDR3 bases are TGTGCCAGCAGCTTAAGTCAGCACCAAGAGACCCAGTACTTC. Translated: CASSLSQHQETQYF.